This T cell receptor beta chain comes out of a study of beta chain features in type 1 diabetes (dated by TCRdb to between 2017 and 2018). Background for the entire study: No differences in mean age, gender distribution, total cell number or subset yield were found between patients and healthy donors. Whereas all 30 or so donors provided naive and central memory subsets, regulatory and stem cell-like memory subsets were isolated from just 8 patients and roughly 8 healthy donors. A total of about 100 million sorted cells were examined across all samples, and RNA yield correlated strongly with the number of cells per subset. The study compared the TCRB repertoires of sorted circulating CD4+ T cell subsets in recently diagnosed type 1 diabetes patients with those in matched healthy donors. The investigation overall reported the following: HLA sub-analyses involved small numbers of individuals, so any influence of HLA type on TCRB rearrangement remained unresolved. Type 1 diabetes patients showed a moderate but significant shortening of TCRB CDR3 length in all four CD4+ subsets. Shorter templates might be favored by PCR, yet because patient and control samples were amplified and corrected together, any such skew would affect both groups equally. Because cDNA rather than genomic DNA was sequenced, highly expressing activated cells could have been over-represented, although no difference in activation and CD3 levels was found between groups. Fewer insertions and more nucleotide deletions at VDJ recombination sites were observed in patients with type 1 diabetes, implying thymic rearrangement abnormalities. Naive, central memory and regulatory TCRB repertoires appeared more similar among patients than among healthy donors.

About this clone: Its antigen is currently not known. Base-call qualities are not available, and no considerably larger clone is one nucleotide away. The same CDR3 also results from other DNA sequences found in this sample.

In the germline V gene (reference sequence), CDR1 corresponds to SEHNR and CDR2 to FQNEAQ. From the cysteine through the phenylalanine, the CDR3 covers 12 amino acids. The kept DNA is CDR3 alone, 36 bases in frame from the first base. V was cut back by 0 bases and J by 2 bases, leaving a gap of 0 bases between them. Each donor gave one peripheral blood draw, averaging around 120 mL, which was collected into heparinised tubes. Naive, central memory, regulatory and stem cell-like memory CD4+ T cells were sorted on a BD FACSAria II using a panel including CD45RO, CCR7, CD25, CD127, CD95 and CD27. Every sorted population had a purity above 98%. PBMCs were separated immediately by Lymphoprep density gradient centrifugation and were stained directly, without being cultured. So that batch effects would be minimized, each experiment stained and sorted samples in pairs, pairing one healthy donor with one patient.

The entire amount of isolated RNA was reverse transcribed using the High Capacity cDNA Reverse Transcription Kit, so the sequenced TCRB transcripts were expressed ones. Deep immunoSEQ sequencing was applied to naive, central memory and regulatory T cell samples, giving an average of around 3.8 million total reads per sample. After sorted cells were lysed in RLT buffer, RNA was extracted with DNase-treated RNeasy Micro or Mini kits, with the choice depending on cell number. To prevent cross-contamination, each cell subset was processed individually, whereas patient and healthy donor samples were processed jointly. The immunoSEQ multiplex PCR was used to amplify TCRB sequences from cDNA, generating 87-bp fragments that spanned the CDR3 region. The amplicons were sequenced using the Illumina HiSeq platform. For the original study's pipeline: Synthetic template baselines were used to correct PCR bias computationally, reads within Hamming distance 2 were collapsed, and singletons that could not be merged were discarded. Reads were aligned against IMGT so that V, D and J genes, CDR3 length and insertions or deletions at six rearrangement sites could be assigned. Within each subset, clonotype counts were normalized to sorted cell number, and only after that were true diversity and Gini coefficients computed with the tcR R package. The overlap coefficient, calculated on TCRB nucleotide sequences, was used to measure repertoire sharing. Out-of-frame TCRB sequences from naive cells were analyzed as a proxy for the pre-selection repertoire. TCRdb's version of the immuneACCESS table is confined to in-frame rearrangements and falls short of the full clone set. An unresolved V gene accounts for under half of the shortfall where checked; the remainder is of unknown origin. That table furnishes V, J and clone size, whereas the DNA furnished D and trimming. The sample table lists around 160,000 clones, around 63% of them with a count of one. Of the sample, 0.08% to 0.1% falls within the top ten clones.

The sample was naive CD4+ T cells from blood. Per the publication, the cell subset or site label means: true naive CD4+ T cells. The receptor's source is a man younger than 40 with type 1 diabetes. This chain joins TRBV7-9 to TRBJ2-3; the D segment cannot be called with confidence. The nucleotide sequence reads as follows: TGTGCCAGCAGCTTAGCCACAGATACGCAGTATTTT. This sequence encodes CASSLATDTQYF.